A single sample gave rise to the 25 T cell receptor beta chains below, sequenced in a study of blood T cell repertoires in COVID-19. Produced via immunoSEQ multiplex PCR; TCRdb's table is partial and in-frame only. The sample has about 58,000 clones; approximately 83% are singletons. The sample comprised peripheral blood. These receptors were obtained from a man aged 45 to 65 with COVID-19, enrolled during active disease.

The chain joins TRBV27 to TRBJ2-7, with TRBD2 matching 7 bases. The CDR3 has 11 residues. The germline gives CDR1 MNHEY, CDR2 SMNVEV (reference sequence). V shed 6 bases and J 7 bases; nucleotides not matched to a gene: 3. CDR3 loop: CASSGEGEQYF. The CDR3 region has the DNA TGTGCCAGCAGCGGGGAGGGAGAGCAGTACTTC.

The chain couples TRBV18 to TRBJ1-2; 7 nucleotides match TRBD1. Losses at the gene ends were 5 bases for V and 8 bases for J; bases not matched to a gene: 8. The CDR3 sequence is 13 residues long. The V gene's germline CDR1 is KGHSH and CDR2 LQKENI. CDR3 nucleotides: TGTGCCAGCTCAATCGACAGGGATGGAGGCTACACCTTC. This gives the protein CASSIDRDGGYTF.

V usage is TRBV3-1 (or the pseudogene TRBV3-2) and J usage is TRBJ2-3; D might be TRBD2 (6 bases). The germline CDR1 and CDR2 sequences are LGHDT and YNNKEL (reference sequence). The CDR3 is made up of 15 amino acids. V was pared by 4 bases and J by 0 bases, with 11 bases between. The CDR3 here is CASSRGMTSTDTQYF. The CDR3 coding sequence is TGTGCCAGCAGCCGCGGGATGACTAGCACAGATACGCAGTATTTT.

This chain joins TRBV3-1 (or the pseudogene TRBV3-2) and TRBJ2-5, with 9 positions matching TRBD2. V lost 4 bases and J lost 5; bases outside the gene matches: 14. This CDR3 region has 17 residues. Germline CDR1 and CDR2: LGHDT and YNNKEL (reference sequence). The CDR3 nucleotides are TGTGCCAGCAGCCTATCGGGGGAAGCGGGAGGACTGGAGACCCAGTACTTC. Protein: CASSLSGEAGGLETQYF.

The CDR3 protein is CASSLSGGEKNEQFF. CDR3 sequence (DNA): TGTGCCAGCAGCCTTAGCGGAGGGGAGAAGAATGAGCAGTTCTTC. V and J are TRBV4-2 and TRBJ2-1, with a weak D call TRBD2 (6 bases). Trimming removed 4 bases at V and 7 bases at J, with 17 bases between. CDR3 length: 15 amino acids. Germline values: CDR1 LGHNA, CDR2 YNFKEQ.

The V and J genes are TRBV28 and TRBJ1-6; no reliable D call. The CDR3 has 13 residues. The germline gives CDR1 MDHEN, CDR2 SYDVKM. Between the trimmed V and J ends, which lost 3 bases and 7 bases, there was a span of 7 bases. This CDR3 reads CASSFNGNSPLHF. The CDR3 DNA reads as TGTGCCAGCAGTTTCAACGGGAATTCACCCCTCCACTTT.

The rearrangement links TRBV5-1 to TRBJ2-5; TRBD1 matches 7 bases. Germline-derived CDR1 and CDR2 are SGHRS and YFSETQ. The CDR3 is 13 residues long. V was pared by 4 bases and J by 4 bases, with 4 bases of the junction left unmatched. The CDR3 DNA follows: TGCGCCAGCAGCACAGGGGCCCCAGAGACCCAGTACTTC. This gives the protein CASSTGAPETQYF.

The genes are TRBV30 and TRBJ2-7; no clear D. V lost 4 bases to trimming and J lost 0 bases, with 10 bases between them. Germline-derived CDR1 and CDR2 are GTSNPN and SVGIG (reference sequence). The CDR3 length is 13 residues. CDR3 bases: TGTGCCTGGAAAGCCCTAAGCTCCTACGAGCAGTACTTC. Amino acids: CAWKALSSYEQYF.

This clone was counted once. The rearrangement links TRBV9 to TRBJ1-5; a weak D match, TRBD1 (5 bases). CDR3 length equals 15 residues. CDR1 and CDR2 (germline): SGDLS, YYNGEE. V gave up 1 base and J gave up 2 bases, with 10 bases separating them. In nucleotides, the CDR3 is TGTGCCAGCAGCGTATCCGGGGGAGGCAATCAGCCCCAGCATTTT. Translating it yields CASSVSGGGNQPQHF.

The V gene is TRBV5-1, the J gene TRBJ2-4; D might be TRBD1 (5 bases). CDR1 and CDR2 from the germline V gene are SGHRS and YFSETQ. Trimming stripped 6 bases from V and 0 bases from J, with 13 bases between. The CDR3 is 15 residues long. As DNA, the CDR3 is TGCGCCAGCACCCTCGACAGACTAGCCAAAAACATTCAGTACTTC. Translating gives CASTLDRLAKNIQYF. The whole variable domain, filled in from reference TRBV5-1 and TRBJ2-4, reads KAGVTQTPRYLIKTRGQQVTLSCSPISGHRSVSWYQQTPGQGLQFLFEYFSETQRNKGNFPGRFSGRQFSNSRSEMNVSTLELGDSALYLCASTLDRLAKNIQYFGAGTRLSVL.

This clone was seen a handful of times. V and J are TRBV28 and TRBJ2-7; D unclear. CDR3 size: 14 residues. Between the trimmed V and J ends, which lost 2 bases and 8 bases, there was a span of 16 bases. CDR1 MDHEN and CDR2 SYDVKM come from the germline V gene. CDR3 DNA sequence: TGTGCCAGCAGTTTAAAAGAGGTACGGGTTAAGCAGTACTTC. It codes for CASSLKEVRVKQYF.

Comment on this clone: The identical CDR3 is also encoded by other nucleotide sequences in the sample. This sequence joins TRBV7-6 and TRBJ1-1; 7 bases align to TRBD1. The J segment lost 3 bases and the V segment lost 5 bases, leaving 9 bases of the junction unmatched. The CDR3 covers 15 residues. The V gene's germline CDR1 is SGHVS and CDR2 FNYEAQ. The CDR3: CASSHSGGRYTEAFF. The CDR3 DNA is TGTGCCAGCAGCCATTCAGGGGGGCGGTACACTGAAGCTTTCTTT.

This rearrangement joins TRBV6-5 to TRBJ2-7; 8 bases fit TRBD1. This CDR3 region has 14 residues. After removal of 6 bases from V and 8 bases from J, the junction contained 12 bases not matched to a gene. The V gene's germline CDR1 is MNHEY and CDR2 SVGAGI. CDR3 bases: TGTGCCAGCAGCGGGACAGGACCGAGGGACCAGCAGTACTTC. Translated: CASSGTGPRDQQYF.

V gene TRBV7-9 combines with J gene TRBJ1-3; TRBD1 aligns across 10 bases. V dropped 6 bases and J dropped 8; count of bases not matched to a gene: 13. Germline V gene data show CDR1 as SEHNR and CDR2 as FQNEAQ (reference sequence). This CDR3 contains 16 residues. CDR3 nucleotides: TGTGCCAGCAGTTGGGACAGGGGCCGCGCGGTGGACACCATATATTTT. Amino acid sequence: CASSWDRGRAVDTIYF.

The chain is built from TRBV5-5 and TRBJ2-2; no definite D call. The germline CDR1 and CDR2 sequences are SGHKS and YYEKEE (reference sequence). The CDR3 is made up of 12 amino acids. V was trimmed by 5 bases and J by 5 bases, leaving 7 bases between them. CDR3 DNA: TGTGCCAGCAGAAAAATAACCGGGGAGCTGTTTTTT. It encodes CASRKITGELFF.

This clone was recorded once. The V call is TRBV7-9, the J call TRBJ2-7; no reliable D call. The CDR3 consists of 11 residues. Germline V gene sequence: CDR1 SEHNR, CDR2 FQNEAQ (reference sequence). V was pared by 5 bases and J by 6 bases, with 8 bases between. The CDR3 loop is CASSRMSEQYF. The CDR3, as DNA: TGTGCCAGCAGCCGAATGAGCGAGCAGTACTTC.

The J gene is TRBJ1-1, the V gene TRBV5-1; 8 nucleotides align to TRBD1. V shed 4 bases and J 5 bases; nucleotides not matched to a gene: 7. In germline, CDR1 is SGHRS, CDR2 YFSETQ. The CDR3 consists of 14 residues. The CDR3 sequence is CASSEGQGITEAFF. The CDR3 DNA follows: TGCGCCAGCAGCGAAGGACAGGGAATTACTGAAGCTTTCTTT. Complete variable domain (other parts from reference TRBV5-1 and TRBJ1-1): KAGVTQTPRYLIKTRGQQVTLSCSPISGHRSVSWYQQTPGQGLQFLFEYFSETQRNKGNFPGRFSGRQFSNSRSEMNVSTLELGDSALYLCASSEGQGITEAFFGQGTRLTVV.

The table lists this clone with a count of one. J is TRBJ1-6 and V is TRBV10-2; 10 nucleotides agree with TRBD1. This CDR3 has 16 residues. CDR1 and CDR2 from the germline V gene are WSHSY and SAAADI. Trimming at V came to 4 bases and at J to 8 bases, leaving 8 bases not matched to a gene. The CDR3 DNA follows: TGCGCCAGCAGTGCGATGACCGGGACAGGGGATTCACCCCTCCACTTT. Its translation: CASSAMTGTGDSPLHF.

This clone was counted once. The chain has TRBV19 and TRBJ2-2, with TRBD1 as a possible D gene (6 bases). The CDR3 totals 13 residues. The V and J ends lost 7 bases and 5 bases respectively, with 11 bases between them. CDR1 is LNHDA, CDR2 SQIVND, per germline (reference sequence). CDR3 nucleotide sequence: TGTGCCAGTAACAGGGTCTTAACCGGGGAGCTGTTTTTT. Translated: CASNRVLTGELFF.

The J gene is TRBJ2-3, the V gene TRBV7-8; 8 bases line up with TRBD1. Germline V gives CDR1 SGHVS, CDR2 FQNEAQ. CDR3 size: 16 residues. With V trimmed by 2 bases and J by 2 bases, 6 bases remained unmatched. CDR3 amino acids: CASSLSRTGYTDTQYF. The CDR3 nucleotides are TGTGCCAGCAGCTTATCCCGGACAGGGTACACAGATACGCAGTATTTT.

This clone appeared a single time. This chain connects TRBV12-3 or TRBV12-4 to TRBJ2-7; tentative D call: TRBD1 (6 bases). This CDR3 region has 13 residues. V lost 3 bases and J lost 5, with 11 bases in between. CDR3 residues: CASSFRGPDEQYF. CDR3 nucleotides: TGTGCCAGCAGTTTCAGGGGCCCCGACGAGCAGTACTTC.

The chain has TRBV7-9 and TRBJ1-4; TRBD1 matches 7 bases. CDR3 size: 16 residues. V was pared by 5 bases and J by 4 bases, with 10 bases of the junction left unmatched. Germline V gene sequence: CDR1 SEHNR, CDR2 FQNEAQ (reference sequence). The CDR3 loop reads CASSETTGAGNEKLFF. As DNA, the CDR3 is TGTGCCAGCAGCGAAACTACAGGGGCGGGTAATGAAAAACTGTTTTTT.

The CDR3 sequence: CASSSGQVETEAFF. The CDR3 DNA reads as TGTGCCAGCAGTTCGGGACAGGTCGAAACTGAAGCTTTCTTT. The chain uses TRBV5-4 and TRBJ1-1; 8 bases are a match to TRBD1. This CDR3 contains 14 residues. Germline V gene sequence: CDR1 SGHNT, CDR2 YYREEE (reference sequence). The junction had 8 bases not matched to a gene; V was cut back by 5 bases and J by 5 bases.

The rearrangement joins TRBV7-2 to TRBJ2-7; 11 bases line up with TRBD1. V gave up 0 bases and J gave up 4 bases; unmatched junction bases: 5. Germline V gene data show CDR1 as SGHTA and CDR2 as FQGNSA. This CDR3 spans 16 amino acids. The CDR3 loop is CASSLASGTGGYEQYF. The CDR3 DNA reads as TGTGCCAGCAGCTTAGCCTCCGGGACAGGGGGGTACGAGCAGTACTTC.

For the CDR3, the DNA is TGTGCCAGTAGTATAAGGGTGACAGGAGACAATCAGCCCCAGCATTTT. It encodes CASSIRVTGDNQPQHF. V is TRBV19 and J is TRBJ1-5; D is possibly TRBD1 (6 bases). Germline CDR1 is LNHDA and CDR2 is SQIVND (reference sequence). V dropped 2 bases and J dropped 3 bases, with 14 bases sitting between them. This CDR3 is 16 amino acids long.